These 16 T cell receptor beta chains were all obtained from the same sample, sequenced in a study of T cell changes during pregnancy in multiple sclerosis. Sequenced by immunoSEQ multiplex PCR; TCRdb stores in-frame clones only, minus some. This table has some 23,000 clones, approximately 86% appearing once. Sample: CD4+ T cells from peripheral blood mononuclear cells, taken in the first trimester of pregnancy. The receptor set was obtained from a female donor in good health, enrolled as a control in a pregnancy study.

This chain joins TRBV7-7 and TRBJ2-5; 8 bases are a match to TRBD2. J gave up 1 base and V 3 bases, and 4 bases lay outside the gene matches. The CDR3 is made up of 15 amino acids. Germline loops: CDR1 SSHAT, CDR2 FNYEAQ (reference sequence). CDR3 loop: CASSLSGGLQETQYF. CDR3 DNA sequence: TGTGCCAGCAGCTTGTCGGGGGGGCTCCAAGAGACCCAGTACTTC.

The CDR3 DNA follows: TGTGCCAGCAGCTTAGCAGTCGGGCGGGGAGATACGCAGTATTTT. This sequence encodes CASSLAVGRGDTQYF. The V gene is TRBV7-9, the J gene TRBJ2-3; D perhaps matches TRBD2 (6 bases). The germline CDR1 and CDR2 sequences are SEHNR and FQNEAQ (reference sequence). Trimming stripped 0 bases from V and 5 bases from J, with 12 bases between. This CDR3 is 15 amino acids long.

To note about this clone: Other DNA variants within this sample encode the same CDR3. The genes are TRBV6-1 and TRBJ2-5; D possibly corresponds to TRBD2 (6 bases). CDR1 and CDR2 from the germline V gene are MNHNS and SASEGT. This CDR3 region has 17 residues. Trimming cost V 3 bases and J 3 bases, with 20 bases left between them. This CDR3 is CASSDVGVYRLEETQYF. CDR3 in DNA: TGTGCCAGCAGTGACGTAGGGGTTTATCGACTAGAAGAGACCCAGTACTTC.

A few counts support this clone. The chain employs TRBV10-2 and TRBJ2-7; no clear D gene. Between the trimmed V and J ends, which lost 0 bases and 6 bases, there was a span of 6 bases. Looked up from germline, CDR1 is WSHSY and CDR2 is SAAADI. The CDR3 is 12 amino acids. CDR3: CASSESIIEQYF. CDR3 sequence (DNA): TGCGCCAGCAGTGAGTCCATCATCGAGCAGTACTTC.

This CDR3 is CASGTRADEGYTF. DNA of the CDR3: TGTGCCAGCGGAACCAGGGCAGATGAAGGCTACACCTTC. This chain links TRBV7-3 with TRBJ1-2, with D perhaps matching TRBD1 (5 bases). The germline V and J ends were trimmed by 8 bases and 8 bases, with 18 bases remaining between them. Germline lookup yields CDR1 SGHTA and CDR2 FQGTGA. The CDR3 is made up of 13 amino acids.

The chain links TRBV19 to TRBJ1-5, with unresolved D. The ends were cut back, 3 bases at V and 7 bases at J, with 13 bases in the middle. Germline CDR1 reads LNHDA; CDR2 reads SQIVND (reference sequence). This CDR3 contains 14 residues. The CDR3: CASSIRGFDQPQHF. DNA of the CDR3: TGTGCCAGTAGTATTAGAGGGTTCGACCAGCCCCAGCATTTT.

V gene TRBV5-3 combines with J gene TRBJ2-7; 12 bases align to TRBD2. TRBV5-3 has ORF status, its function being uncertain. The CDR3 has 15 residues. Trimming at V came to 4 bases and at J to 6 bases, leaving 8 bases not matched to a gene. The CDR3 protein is CARSRGLAGGLEQYF. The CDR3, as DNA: TGTGCCAGAAGCAGGGGACTAGCGGGTGGCCTCGAGCAGTACTTC.

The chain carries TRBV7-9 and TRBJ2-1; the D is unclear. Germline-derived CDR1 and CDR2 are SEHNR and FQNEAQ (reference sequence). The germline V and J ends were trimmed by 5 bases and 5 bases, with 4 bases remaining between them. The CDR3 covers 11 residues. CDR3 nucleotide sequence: TGTGCCAGCAGCCCGGACAATGAGCAGTTCTTC. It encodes CASSPDNEQFF. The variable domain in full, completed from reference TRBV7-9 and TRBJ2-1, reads DTGVSQNPRHKITKRGQNVTFRCDPISEHNRLYWYRQTLGQGPEFLTYFQNEAQLEKSRLLSDRFSAERPKGSFSTLEIQRTEQGDSAMYLCASSPDNEQFFGPGTRLTVL.

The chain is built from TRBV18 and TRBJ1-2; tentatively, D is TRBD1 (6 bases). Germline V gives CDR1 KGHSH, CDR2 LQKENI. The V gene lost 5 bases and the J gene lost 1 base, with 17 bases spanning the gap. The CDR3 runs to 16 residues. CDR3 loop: CASSSSRTANNYGYTF. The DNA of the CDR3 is TGTGCCAGCTCATCGTCTAGGACAGCAAATAACTATGGCTACACCTTC.

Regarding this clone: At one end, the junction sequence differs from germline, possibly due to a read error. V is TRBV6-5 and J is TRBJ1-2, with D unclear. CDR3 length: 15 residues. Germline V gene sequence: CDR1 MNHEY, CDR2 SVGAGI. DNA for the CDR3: TGTGCCAGCAGTTACTCTTCAGCTTCTAACTATGGCCACACCTTC. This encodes CASSYSSASNYGHTF.

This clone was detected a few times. In DNA form, the CDR3 reads TGTGCCAGTGCTACTAGCGGGGGGTGGGGCGGGGAGCTGTTTTTT. Translating gives CASATSGGWGGELFF. This chain connects TRBV19 to TRBJ2-2, with 12 bases that match TRBD2. J was trimmed by 7 bases and V by 8 bases; bases with no gene match: 8. Germline V lookup: CDR1 LNHDA, CDR2 SQIVND (reference sequence). This CDR3 comprises 15 residues.

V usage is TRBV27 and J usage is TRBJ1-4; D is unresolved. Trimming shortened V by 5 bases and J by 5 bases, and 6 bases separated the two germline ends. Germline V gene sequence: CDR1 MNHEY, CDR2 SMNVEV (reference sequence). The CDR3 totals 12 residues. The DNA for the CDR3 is TGTGCCAGCAGTCCCTTAAATGAAAAACTGTTTTTT. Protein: CASSPLNEKLFF.

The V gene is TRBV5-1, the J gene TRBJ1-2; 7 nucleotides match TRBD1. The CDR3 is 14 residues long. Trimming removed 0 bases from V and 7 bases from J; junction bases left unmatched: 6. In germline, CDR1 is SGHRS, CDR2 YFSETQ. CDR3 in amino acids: CASSLGQGLSGYTF. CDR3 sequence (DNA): TGCGCCAGCAGCTTGGGACAGGGCTTGAGTGGCTACACCTTC.

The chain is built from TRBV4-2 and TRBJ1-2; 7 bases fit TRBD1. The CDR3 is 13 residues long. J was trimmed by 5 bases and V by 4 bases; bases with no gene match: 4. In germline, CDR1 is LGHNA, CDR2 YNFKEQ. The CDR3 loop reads CASSPGGLYGYTF. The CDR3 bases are TGTGCCAGCAGCCCAGGGGGTCTTTATGGCTACACCTTC.

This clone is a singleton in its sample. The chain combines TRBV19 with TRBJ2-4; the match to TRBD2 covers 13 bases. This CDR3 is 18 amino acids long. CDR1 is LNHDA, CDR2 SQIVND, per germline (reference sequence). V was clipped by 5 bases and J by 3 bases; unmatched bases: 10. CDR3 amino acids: CASSRTSGRGSGKNIQYF. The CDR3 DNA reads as TGTGCCAGTAGTCGGACTAGCGGGAGAGGGAGCGGCAAAAACATTCAGTACTTC.

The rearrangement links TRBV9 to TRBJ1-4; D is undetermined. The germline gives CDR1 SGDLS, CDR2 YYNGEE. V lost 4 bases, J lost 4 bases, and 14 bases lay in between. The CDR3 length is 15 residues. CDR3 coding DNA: TGTGCCAGCAGCCCCTCCTTGGGAGATAATGAAAAACTGTTTTTT. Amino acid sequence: CASSPSLGDNEKLFF.